This TCR beta chain was profiled in a study of blood T cell repertoires in COVID-19. Across the study: Samples of COVID-19 (acute and convalescent) were obtained from the United States, Italy and Spain. The analysed material was cDNA or gDNA that came from T cells, B-cell-depleted T cells, or PBMCs.

Authors' analysis steps: Estimates of nucleated cell counts were drawn from the amplification of reference gene primers. Profiling relied on immunoSEQ multiplex PCR, and the TCRdb table lists in-frame clones only, not all of them. The DNA gave D and trimming, while V, J and clone size come from that table. The data contain around 60,000 clones, 80% to 95% of them singletons. CDR1 and CDR2 (germline): SGHVS, FQNEAQ. V dropped 1 base and J dropped 2 bases, with 15 bases sitting between them. The CDR3 has 16 amino acids. Sequencing was done on a sample of peripheral blood. This sequence originates from a man aged 45-65 years with active COVID-19. V gene TRBV7-8 combines with J gene TRBJ2-7; weak D call: TRBD1 (6 bases). Here the CDR3 reads CASSLGGLRSTYEQYF. For the CDR3, the DNA is TGTGCCAGCAGCTTAGGGGGGCTACGATCAACCTACGAGCAGTACTTC.